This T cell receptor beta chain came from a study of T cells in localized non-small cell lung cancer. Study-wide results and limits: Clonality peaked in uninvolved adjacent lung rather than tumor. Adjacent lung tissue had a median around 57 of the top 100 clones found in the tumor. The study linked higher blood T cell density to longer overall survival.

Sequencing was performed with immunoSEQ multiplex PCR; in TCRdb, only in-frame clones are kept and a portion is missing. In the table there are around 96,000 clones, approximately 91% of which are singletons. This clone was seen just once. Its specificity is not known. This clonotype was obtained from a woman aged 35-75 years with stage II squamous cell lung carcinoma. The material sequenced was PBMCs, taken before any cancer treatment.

This CDR3 reads CASSDRARREKLFF. The CDR3 coding sequence is TGTGCCAGCAGTGACAGGGCACGACGGGAAAAACTGTTTTTT. The chain uses TRBV6-5 and TRBJ1-4, with 7 nucleotides matching TRBD1. Germline V lookup: CDR1 MNHEY, CDR2 SVGAGI. The length of the CDR3 is 14 residues. The V and J ends lost 5 bases and 8 bases, in that order; junction bases with no gene match: 8.